The 7 T cell receptor beta chains below come from one sample, sequenced in a study of T-cell reconstitution after alpha-beta-depleted transplantation in children. Construction of the TCRbeta library involved unique molecular identifiers. Via MiXCR, TCRdb re-called the PCR reads, giving one row per CDR3 protein. The table shows approximately 630,000 distinct CDR3 sequences, with around 13% occurring only once. The sequencing used PBMCs, collected before TCRalphabeta/CD19-depleted stem cell transplant. All receptors derive from a girl aged 2-10 years with congenital amegakaryocytic thrombocytopenia, due to receive a stem cell transplant.

V gene TRBV14 combines with J gene TRBJ2-3, with TRBD2 matching 7 bases. Germline CDR1 and CDR2: SGHDN and FVKESK. The CDR3 is 14 amino acids. V lost 4 bases to trimming and J lost 4 bases; unmatched junction nucleotides: 5. The CDR3 reads CASSPTSVSDTQYF. CDR3 DNA: TGTGCCAGCAGCCCAACTAGCGTTTCAGATACGCAGTATTTT.

This clonotype has at least ten counts. The rearrangement uses TRBV20-1 and TRBJ2-1; D remains ambiguous. This CDR3 has 13 residues. Germline V gene lookup returns CDR1 DFQATT and CDR2 SNEGSKA (reference sequence). Trimming removed 0 bases at V and 13 bases at J, with 16 bases between. For the CDR3, the DNA is TGCAGTGCTAGAGATCTGGCCACGAGTCTTCAGTTCTTC. Its translation is CSARDLATSLQFF.

This clonotype has at least ten counts. The genes are TRBV20-1 and TRBJ1-1; TRBD1 is a possible D gene (6 bases). The CDR3 is 14 amino acids. The germline gives CDR1 DFQATT, CDR2 SNEGSKA (reference sequence). Trimming shortened V by 6 bases and J by 5 bases, and 19 bases separated the two germline ends. DNA for the CDR3: TGCAGTGCAACAAAGGGGCAGGGGAGGACTGAAGCTTTCTTT. Its protein is CSATKGQGRTEAFF.

This clonotype was seen ten or more times. V gene TRBV5-6 combines with J gene TRBJ1-5; 7 nucleotides match TRBD1. V was pared by 3 bases and J by 5 bases, with 14 bases of the junction left unmatched. CDR1 is SGHDT and CDR2 is YYEEEE in the germline V gene. The CDR3 sequence is 17 residues long. CDR3 DNA: TGTGCCAGCAGCTATTTTACCGGGACAGAGAGTGATCAGCCCCAGCATTTT. This translates into CASSYFTGTESDQPQHF.

This clonotype was seen many times. V gene TRBV6-1 combines with J gene TRBJ2-2; D remains unclear. Per the germline V gene, CDR1 is MNHNS and CDR2 is SASEGT. The CDR3 runs to 13 residues. The V end was cut by 5 bases, the J end by 6 bases, with 10 bases between. The CDR3, as DNA: TGTGCCAGCAGTACGACTCCGGCCGGGGAGCTGTTTTTT. It specifies CASSTTPAGELFF.

With respect to this clonotype: At one end, the junction sequence differs from germline, possibly due to a read error. The chain combines TRBV30 with TRBJ1-1; a weak D match, TRBD1 (5 bases). The V gene's germline CDR1 is GTSNPN and CDR2 SVGIG (reference sequence). The CDR3 length is 14 residues. The CDR3 DNA reads as TGTGCCTGGAGTGTACTAAAGGGGCGGACTGAAGCTTCCTTT. Protein sequence: CAWSVLKGRTEASF.

The table lists this clonotype with many counts. This chain uses TRBV4-1 with TRBJ2-1; 10 nucleotides line up with TRBD2. Germline lookup yields CDR1 MGHRA and CDR2 YSYEKL. This CDR3 has 16 residues. The J segment lost 5 bases and the V segment lost 4 bases, leaving 8 bases of the junction unmatched. CDR3 amino acids: CASSRPRTSGHNEQFF. CDR3 bases: TGCGCCAGCAGCCGACCGCGGACTAGCGGACACAATGAGCAGTTCTTC.